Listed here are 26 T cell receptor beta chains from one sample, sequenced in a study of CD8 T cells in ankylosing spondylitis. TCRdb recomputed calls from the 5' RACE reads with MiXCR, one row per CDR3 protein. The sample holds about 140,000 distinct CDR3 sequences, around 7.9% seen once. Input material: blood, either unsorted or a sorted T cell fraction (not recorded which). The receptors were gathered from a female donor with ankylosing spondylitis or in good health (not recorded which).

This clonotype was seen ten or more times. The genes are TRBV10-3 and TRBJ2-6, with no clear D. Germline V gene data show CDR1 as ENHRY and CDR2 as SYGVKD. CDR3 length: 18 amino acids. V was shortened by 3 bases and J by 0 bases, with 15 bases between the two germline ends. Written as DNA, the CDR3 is TGTGCCATCAGTGATCTTGGGCGCAATAACTCTGGGGCCAACGTCCTGACTTTC. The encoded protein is CAISDLGRNNSGANVLTF.

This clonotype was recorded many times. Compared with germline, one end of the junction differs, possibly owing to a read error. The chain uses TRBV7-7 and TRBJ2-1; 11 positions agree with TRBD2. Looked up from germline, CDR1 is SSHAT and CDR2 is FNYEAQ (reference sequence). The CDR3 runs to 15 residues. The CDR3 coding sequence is TGTGCTAGCAGCCTGACTAGCGGGGCCGGCAATGAGCAGTTCTTC. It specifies CASSLTSGAGNEQFF.

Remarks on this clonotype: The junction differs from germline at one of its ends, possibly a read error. CDR3: CASSHELGGRNYGYTF. Here the CDR3 DNA reads TGCGCCAGCAGCCACGAGTTGGGGGGGCGGAACTATGGTTACACCTTC. The rearrangement uses TRBV4-1 and TRBJ1-2; D is perhaps TRBD1 (6 bases). The length of the CDR3 is 16 residues. Germline loops: CDR1 MGHRA, CDR2 YSYEKL.

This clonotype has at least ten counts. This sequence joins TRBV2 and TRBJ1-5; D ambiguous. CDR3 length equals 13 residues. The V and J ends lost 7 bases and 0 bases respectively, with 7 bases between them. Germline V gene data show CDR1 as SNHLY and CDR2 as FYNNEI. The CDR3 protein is CASNSYSNQPQHF. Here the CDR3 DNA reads TGTGCCAGCAACAGCTATAGCAATCAGCCCCAGCATTTT. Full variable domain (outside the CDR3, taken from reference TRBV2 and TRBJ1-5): EPEVTQTPSHQVTQMGQEVILRCVPISNHLYFYWYRQILGQKVEFLVSFYNNEISEKSEIFDDQFSVERPDGSNFTLKIRSTKLEDSAMYFCASNSYSNQPQHFGDGTRLSIL.

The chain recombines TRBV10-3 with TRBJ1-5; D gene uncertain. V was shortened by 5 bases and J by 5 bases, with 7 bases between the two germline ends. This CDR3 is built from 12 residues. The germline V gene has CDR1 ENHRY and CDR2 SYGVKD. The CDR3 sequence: CAISSHDQPQHF. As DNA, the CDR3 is TGTGCCATCAGTAGTCACGATCAGCCCCAGCATTTT.

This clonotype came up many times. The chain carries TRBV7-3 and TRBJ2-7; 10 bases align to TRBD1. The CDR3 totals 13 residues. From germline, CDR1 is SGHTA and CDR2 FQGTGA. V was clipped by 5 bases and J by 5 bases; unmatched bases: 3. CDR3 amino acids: CASSQGQGNEQYF. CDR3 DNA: TGTGCCAGCAGCCAGGGACAGGGGAACGAGCAGTACTTC.

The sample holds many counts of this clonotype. CDR3 region: CSAREERGHYQETQYF. For the CDR3, the DNA is TGCAGTGCTAGAGAAGAGAGGGGACACTACCAAGAGACCCAGTACTTC. The chain recombines TRBV20-1 with TRBJ2-5, with D possibly matching TRBD1 (6 bases). Germline V gives CDR1 DFQATT, CDR2 SNEGSKA (reference sequence). CDR3 length: 16 residues. V was pared by 0 bases and J by 0 bases, with 14 bases between.

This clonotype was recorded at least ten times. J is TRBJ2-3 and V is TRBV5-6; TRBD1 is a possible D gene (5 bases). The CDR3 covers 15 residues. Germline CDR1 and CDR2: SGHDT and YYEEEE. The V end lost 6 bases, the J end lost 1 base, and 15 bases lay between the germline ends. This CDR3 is CASTPDGAGTDTQYF. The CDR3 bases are TGTGCCAGCACTCCGGATGGGGCAGGCACAGATACGCAGTATTTT.

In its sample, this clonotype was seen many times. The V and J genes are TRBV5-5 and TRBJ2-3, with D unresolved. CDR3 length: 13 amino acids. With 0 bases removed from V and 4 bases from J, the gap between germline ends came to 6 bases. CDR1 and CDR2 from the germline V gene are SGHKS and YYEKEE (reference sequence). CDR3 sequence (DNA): TGTGCCAGCAGCTTGGTCGGGTCAGATACGCAGTATTTT. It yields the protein CASSLVGSDTQYF.

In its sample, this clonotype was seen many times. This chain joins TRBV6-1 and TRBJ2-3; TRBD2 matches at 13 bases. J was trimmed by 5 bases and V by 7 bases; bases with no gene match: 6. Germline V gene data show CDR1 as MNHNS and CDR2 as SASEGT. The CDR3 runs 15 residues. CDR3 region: CASKRLAGGGDTQYF. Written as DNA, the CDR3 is TGTGCCAGCAAACGACTAGCGGGGGGTGGAGATACGCAGTATTTT.

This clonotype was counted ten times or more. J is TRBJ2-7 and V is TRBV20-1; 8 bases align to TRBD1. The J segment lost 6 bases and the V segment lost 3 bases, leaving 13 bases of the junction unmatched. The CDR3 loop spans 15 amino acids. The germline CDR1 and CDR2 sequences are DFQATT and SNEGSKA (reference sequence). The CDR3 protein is CSARQQGVASLEQYF. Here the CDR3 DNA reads TGCAGTGCTAGGCAACAGGGGGTTGCGTCCCTCGAGCAGTACTTC.

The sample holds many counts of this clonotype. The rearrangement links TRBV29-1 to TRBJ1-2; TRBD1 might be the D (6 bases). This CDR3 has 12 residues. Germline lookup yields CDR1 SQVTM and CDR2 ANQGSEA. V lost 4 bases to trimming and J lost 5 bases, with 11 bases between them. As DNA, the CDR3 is TGCAGCGTTGTTGGGGGGCTGTATGGCTACACCTTC. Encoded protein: CSVVGGLYGYTF.

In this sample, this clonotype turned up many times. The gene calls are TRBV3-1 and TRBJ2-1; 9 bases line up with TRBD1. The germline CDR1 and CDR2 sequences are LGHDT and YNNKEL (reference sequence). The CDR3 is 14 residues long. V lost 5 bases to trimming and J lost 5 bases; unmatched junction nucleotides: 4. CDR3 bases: TGTGCCAGCAGCTATGGACAGGGGAACAATGAGCAGTTCTTC. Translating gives CASSYGQGNNEQFF.

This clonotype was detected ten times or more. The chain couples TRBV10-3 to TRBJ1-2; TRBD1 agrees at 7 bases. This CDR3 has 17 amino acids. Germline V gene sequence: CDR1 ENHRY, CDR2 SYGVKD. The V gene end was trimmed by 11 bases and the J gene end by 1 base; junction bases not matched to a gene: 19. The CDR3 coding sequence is TGTGCCGCCAGCAGTTATACGGGACAGAAGTTTAACTATGGCTACACCTTC. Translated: CAASSYTGQKFNYGYTF.

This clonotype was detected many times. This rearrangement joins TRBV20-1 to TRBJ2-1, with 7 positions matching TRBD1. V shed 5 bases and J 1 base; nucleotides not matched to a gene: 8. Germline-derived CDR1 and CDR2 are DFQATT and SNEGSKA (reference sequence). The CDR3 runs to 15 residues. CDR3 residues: CSAQGNRGSYNEQFF. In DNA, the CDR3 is TGCAGTGCTCAAGGGAACAGGGGATCCTACAATGAGCAGTTCTTC.

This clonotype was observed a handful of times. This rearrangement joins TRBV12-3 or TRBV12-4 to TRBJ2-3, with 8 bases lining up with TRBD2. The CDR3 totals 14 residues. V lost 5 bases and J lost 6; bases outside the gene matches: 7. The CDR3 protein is CASSAGTRSDTQYF. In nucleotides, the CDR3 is TGTGCCAGCAGTGCCGGGACTAGGAGTGATACGCAGTATTTT.

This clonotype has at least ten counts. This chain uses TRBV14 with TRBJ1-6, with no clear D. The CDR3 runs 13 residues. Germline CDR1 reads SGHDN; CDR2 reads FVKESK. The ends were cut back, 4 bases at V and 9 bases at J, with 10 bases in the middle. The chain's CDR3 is CASSPTLLSPLHF. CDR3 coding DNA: TGTGCCAGCAGCCCAACTCTTCTTTCACCCCTCCACTTT.

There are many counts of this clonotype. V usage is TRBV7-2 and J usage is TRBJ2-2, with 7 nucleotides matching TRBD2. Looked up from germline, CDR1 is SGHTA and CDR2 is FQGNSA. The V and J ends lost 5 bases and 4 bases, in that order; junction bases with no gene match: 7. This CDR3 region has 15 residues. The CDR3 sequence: CASSVKWGGTGELFF. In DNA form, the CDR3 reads TGTGCCAGCAGCGTCAAATGGGGGGGCACCGGGGAGCTGTTTTTT.

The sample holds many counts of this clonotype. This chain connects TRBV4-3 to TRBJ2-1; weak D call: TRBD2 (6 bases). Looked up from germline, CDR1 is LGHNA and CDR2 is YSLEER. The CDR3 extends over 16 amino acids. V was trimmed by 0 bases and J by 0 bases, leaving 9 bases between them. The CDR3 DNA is TGCGCCAGCAGCCAAGATCTTAGCGGCTCCTACAATGAGCAGTTCTTC. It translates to CASSQDLSGSYNEQFF.

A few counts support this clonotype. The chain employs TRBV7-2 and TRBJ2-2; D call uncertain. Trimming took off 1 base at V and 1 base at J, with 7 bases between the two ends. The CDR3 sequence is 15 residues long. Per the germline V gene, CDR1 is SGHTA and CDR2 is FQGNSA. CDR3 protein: CASSLDIRNTGELFF. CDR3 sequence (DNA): TGTGCCAGCAGCTTAGATATTCGGAACACCGGGGAGCTGTTTTTT.

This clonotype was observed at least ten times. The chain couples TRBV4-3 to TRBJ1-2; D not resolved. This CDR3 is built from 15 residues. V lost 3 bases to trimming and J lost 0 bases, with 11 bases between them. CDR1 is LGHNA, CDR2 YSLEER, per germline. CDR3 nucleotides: TGCGCCAGCAGCCAGGGGAGGATAGCTAACTATGGCTACACCTTC. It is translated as CASSQGRIANYGYTF.

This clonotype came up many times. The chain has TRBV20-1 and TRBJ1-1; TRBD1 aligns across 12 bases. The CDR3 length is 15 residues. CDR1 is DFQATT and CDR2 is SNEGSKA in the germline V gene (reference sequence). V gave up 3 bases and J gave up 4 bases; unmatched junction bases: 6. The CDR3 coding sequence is TGCAGTGCTAGCCGGGACAGGGGGCTTCGCACTGAAGCTTTCTTT. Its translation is CSASRDRGLRTEAFF.

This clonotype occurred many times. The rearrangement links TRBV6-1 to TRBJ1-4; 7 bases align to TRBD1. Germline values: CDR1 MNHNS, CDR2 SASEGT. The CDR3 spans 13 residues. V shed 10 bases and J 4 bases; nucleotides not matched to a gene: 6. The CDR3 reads CATTDRLNEKLFF. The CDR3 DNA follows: TGTGCCACCACGGACAGGCTTAATGAAAAACTGTTTTTT.

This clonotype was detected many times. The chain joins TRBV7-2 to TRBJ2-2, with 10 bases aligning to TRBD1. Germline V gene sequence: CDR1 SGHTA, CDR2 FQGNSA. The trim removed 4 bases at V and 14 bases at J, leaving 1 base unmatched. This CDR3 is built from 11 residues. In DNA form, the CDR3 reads TGTGCCAGCAGCTGGACAGGGGGTCTGTTTTTT. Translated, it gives CASSWTGGLFF.

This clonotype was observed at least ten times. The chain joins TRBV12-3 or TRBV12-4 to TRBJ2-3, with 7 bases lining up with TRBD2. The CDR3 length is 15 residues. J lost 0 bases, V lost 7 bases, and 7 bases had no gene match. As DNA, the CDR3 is TGTGCCAGCATCACAAACGGGGGGAGCACAGATACGCAGTATTTT. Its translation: CASITNGGSTDTQYF.

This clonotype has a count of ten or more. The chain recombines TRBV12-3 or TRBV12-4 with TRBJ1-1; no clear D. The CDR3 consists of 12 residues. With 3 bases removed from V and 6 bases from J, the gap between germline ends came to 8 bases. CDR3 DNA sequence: TGTGCCAGCAGTTTGTTGTCCTCTGAAGCTTTCTTT. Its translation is CASSLLSSEAFF.